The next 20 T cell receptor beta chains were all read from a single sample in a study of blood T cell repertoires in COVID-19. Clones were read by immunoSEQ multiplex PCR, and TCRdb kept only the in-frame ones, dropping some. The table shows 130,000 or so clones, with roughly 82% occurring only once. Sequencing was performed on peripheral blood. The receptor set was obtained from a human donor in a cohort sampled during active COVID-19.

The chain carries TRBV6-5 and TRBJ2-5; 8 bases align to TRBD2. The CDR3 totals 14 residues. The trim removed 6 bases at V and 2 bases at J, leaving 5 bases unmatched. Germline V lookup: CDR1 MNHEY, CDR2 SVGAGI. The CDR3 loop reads CASRLSSGQETQYF. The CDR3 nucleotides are TGTGCCAGCAGACTATCTAGCGGGCAAGAGACCCAGTACTTC.

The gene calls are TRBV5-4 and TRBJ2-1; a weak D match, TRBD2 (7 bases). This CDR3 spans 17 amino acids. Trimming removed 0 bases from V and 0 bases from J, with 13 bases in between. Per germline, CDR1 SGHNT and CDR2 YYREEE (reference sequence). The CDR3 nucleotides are TGTGCCAGCAGCTTGGCGGGCGGGGGCCTCTCCTACAATGAGCAGTTCTTC. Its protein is CASSLAGGGLSYNEQFF.

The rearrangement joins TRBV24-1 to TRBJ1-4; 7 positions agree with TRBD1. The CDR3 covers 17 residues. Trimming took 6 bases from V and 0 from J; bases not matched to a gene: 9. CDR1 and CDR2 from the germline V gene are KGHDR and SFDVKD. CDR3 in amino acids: CATSLRGPDPTNEKLFF. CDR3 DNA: TGTGCCACCAGTCTAAGGGGGCCGGACCCAACTAATGAAAAACTGTTTTTT.

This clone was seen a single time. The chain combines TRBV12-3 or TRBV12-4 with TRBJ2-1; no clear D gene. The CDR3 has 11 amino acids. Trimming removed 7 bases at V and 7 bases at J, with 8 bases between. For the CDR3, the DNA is TGTGCCAGCACCAGGTTGAATGAGCAGTTCTTC. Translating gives CASTRLNEQFF.

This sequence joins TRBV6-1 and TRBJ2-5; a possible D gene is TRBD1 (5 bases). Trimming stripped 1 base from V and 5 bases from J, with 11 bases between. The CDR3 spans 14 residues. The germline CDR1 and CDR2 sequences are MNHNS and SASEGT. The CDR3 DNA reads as TGTGCCAGCAGTGAAGGGCAGGGCTGGGAGACCCAGTACTTC. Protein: CASSEGQGWETQYF.

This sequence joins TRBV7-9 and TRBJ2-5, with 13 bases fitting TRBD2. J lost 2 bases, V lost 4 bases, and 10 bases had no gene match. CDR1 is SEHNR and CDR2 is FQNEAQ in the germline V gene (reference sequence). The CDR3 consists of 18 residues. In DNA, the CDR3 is TGTGCCAGCAGCTGGGGACTAGCGGGGCCTACCGCTCAAGAGACCCAGTACTTC. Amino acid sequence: CASSWGLAGPTAQETQYF. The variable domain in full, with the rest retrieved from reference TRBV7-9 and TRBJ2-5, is DTGVSQNPRHKITKRGQNVTFRCDPISEHNRLYWYRQTLGQGPEFLTYFQNEAQLEKSRLLSDRFSAERPKGSFSTLEIQRTEQGDSAMYLCASSWGLAGPTAQETQYFGPGTRLLVL.

The CDR3 region has the DNA TGTGCCAGCAGTGCTCAACTAGCGGAGTCCTACGAGCAGTACTTC. It encodes CASSAQLAESYEQYF. The chain recombines TRBV6-2 or TRBV6-3 with TRBJ2-7, with TRBD2 identical over 8 bases. Germline V gene data show CDR1 as MNHEY and CDR2 as SVGEGT. This CDR3 is built from 15 residues. V lost 5 bases to trimming and J lost 1 base; unmatched junction nucleotides: 7.

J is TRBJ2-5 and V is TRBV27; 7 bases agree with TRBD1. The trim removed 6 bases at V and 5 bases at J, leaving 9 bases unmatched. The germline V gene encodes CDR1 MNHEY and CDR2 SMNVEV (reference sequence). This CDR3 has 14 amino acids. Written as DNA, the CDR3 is TGTGCCAGCAGAGACCAAGGCAGGGGGGAGACCCAGTACTTC. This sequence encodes CASRDQGRGETQYF.

CDR3 in amino acids: CASSYRGNGYTF. The CDR3 DNA reads as TGTGCCAGCAGCTACAGGGGAAACGGCTACACCTTC. The V gene is TRBV2, the J gene TRBJ1-2; TRBD1 matches at 7 bases. The CDR3 covers 12 residues. J gave up 8 bases and V 6 bases, and 6 bases lay outside the gene matches. The germline CDR1 and CDR2 sequences are SNHLY and FYNNEI.

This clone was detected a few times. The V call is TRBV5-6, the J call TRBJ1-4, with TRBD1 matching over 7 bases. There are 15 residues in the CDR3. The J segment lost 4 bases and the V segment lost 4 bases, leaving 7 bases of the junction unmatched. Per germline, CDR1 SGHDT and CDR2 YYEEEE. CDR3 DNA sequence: TGTGCCAGCAGCGCGCGGACAGGAGTTAATGAAAAACTGTTTTTT. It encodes CASSARTGVNEKLFF.

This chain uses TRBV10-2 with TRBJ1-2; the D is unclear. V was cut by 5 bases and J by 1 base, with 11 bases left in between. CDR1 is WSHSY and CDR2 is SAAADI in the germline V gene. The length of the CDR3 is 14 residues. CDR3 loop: CASSYPGSNYGYTF. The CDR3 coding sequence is TGCGCCAGCAGTTACCCCGGGAGTAACTATGGCTACACCTTC.

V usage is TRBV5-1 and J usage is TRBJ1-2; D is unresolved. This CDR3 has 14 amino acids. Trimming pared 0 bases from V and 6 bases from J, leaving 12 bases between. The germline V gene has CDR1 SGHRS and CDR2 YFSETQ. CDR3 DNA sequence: TGCGCCAGCAGCTTGGTCGCAGGTTACGATGGCTACACCTTC. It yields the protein CASSLVAGYDGYTF.

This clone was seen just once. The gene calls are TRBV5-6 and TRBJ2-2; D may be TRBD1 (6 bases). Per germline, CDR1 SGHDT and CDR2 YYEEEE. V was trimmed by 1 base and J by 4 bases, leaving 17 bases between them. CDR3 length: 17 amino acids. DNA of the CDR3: TGTGCCAGCAGCTTGTCCTTACAGGGATTTGGCACCGGGGAGCTGTTTTTT. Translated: CASSLSLQGFGTGELFF.

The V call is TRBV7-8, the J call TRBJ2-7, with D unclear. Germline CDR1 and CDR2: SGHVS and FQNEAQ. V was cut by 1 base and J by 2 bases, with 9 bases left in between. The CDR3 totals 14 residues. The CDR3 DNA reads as TGTGCCAGCAGCTTAGATTCAGGTCCCTACGAGCAGTACTTC. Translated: CASSLDSGPYEQYF. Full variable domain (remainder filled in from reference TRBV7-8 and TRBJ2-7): GAGVSQSPRYKVAKRGQDVALRCDPISGHVSLFWYQQALGQGPEFLTYFQNEAQLDKSGLPSDRFFAERPEGSVSTLKIQRTQQEDSAVYLCASSLDSGPYEQYFGPGTRLTVT.

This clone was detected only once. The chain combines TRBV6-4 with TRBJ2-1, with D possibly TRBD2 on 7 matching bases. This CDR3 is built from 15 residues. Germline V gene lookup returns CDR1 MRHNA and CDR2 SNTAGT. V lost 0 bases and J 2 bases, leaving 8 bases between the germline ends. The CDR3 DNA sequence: TGTGCCAGCAGTGACTCAGGGGGGGCCTACAATGAGCAGTTCTTC. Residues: CASSDSGGAYNEQFF.

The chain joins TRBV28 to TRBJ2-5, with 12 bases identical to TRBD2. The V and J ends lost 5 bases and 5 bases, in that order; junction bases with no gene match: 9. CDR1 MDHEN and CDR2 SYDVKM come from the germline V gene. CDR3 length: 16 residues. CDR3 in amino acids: CASSRLTSGGTETQYF. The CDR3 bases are TGTGCCAGCAGTCGACTGACTAGCGGGGGTACGGAGACCCAGTACTTC.

The CDR3 nucleotides are TGTGCCAGCAGTTTAAGGGCGGGAGTATACAATGAGCAGTTCTTC. Translated: CASSLRAGVYNEQFF. This rearrangement joins TRBV28 to TRBJ2-1, with TRBD2 identical over 7 bases. This CDR3 is 15 amino acids long. V lost 2 bases, J lost 4 bases, and 5 bases stayed unmatched. Germline lookup yields CDR1 MDHEN and CDR2 SYDVKM.

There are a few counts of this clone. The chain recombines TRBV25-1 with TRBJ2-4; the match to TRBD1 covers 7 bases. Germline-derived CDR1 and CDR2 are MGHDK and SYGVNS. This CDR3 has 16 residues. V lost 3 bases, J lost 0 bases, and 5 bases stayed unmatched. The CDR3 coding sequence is TGTGCCAGCAGTGACGAGGGGGCTGGAGCCAAAAACATTCAGTACTTC. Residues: CASSDEGAGAKNIQYF.

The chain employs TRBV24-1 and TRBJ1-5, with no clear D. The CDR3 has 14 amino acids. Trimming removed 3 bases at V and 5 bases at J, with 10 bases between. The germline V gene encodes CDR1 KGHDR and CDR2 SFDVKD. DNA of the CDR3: TGTGCCACCAGTGATGCCAGTACCGATCAGCCCCAGCATTTT. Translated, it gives CATSDASTDQPQHF.

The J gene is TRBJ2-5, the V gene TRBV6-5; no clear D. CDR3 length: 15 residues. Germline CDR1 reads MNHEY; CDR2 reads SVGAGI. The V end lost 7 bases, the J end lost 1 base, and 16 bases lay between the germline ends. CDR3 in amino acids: CASNVFPGPQETQYF. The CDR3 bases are TGTGCCAGCAACGTATTCCCGGGTCCCCAAGAGACCCAGTACTTC.